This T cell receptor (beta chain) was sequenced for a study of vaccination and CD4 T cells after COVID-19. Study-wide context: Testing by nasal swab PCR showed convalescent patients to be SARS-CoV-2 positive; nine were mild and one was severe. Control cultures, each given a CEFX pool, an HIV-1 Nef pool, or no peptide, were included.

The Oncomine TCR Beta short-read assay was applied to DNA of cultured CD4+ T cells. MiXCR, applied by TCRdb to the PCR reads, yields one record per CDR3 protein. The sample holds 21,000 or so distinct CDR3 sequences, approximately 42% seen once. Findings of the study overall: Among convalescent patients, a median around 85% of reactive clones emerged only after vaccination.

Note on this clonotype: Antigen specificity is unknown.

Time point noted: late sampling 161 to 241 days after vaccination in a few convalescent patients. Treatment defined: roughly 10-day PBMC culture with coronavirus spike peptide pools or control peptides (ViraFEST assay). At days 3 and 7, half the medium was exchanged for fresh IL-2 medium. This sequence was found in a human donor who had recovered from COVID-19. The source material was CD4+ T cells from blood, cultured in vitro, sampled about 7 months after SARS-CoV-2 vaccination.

The CDR3 bases are TGTGCCAGCAGTTTAAACAGGGTCGGATATGAGACCCAGTACTTC. Translation: CASSLNRVGYETQYF. The rearrangement joins TRBV27 to TRBJ2-5; tentative D call: TRBD1 (6 bases). The germline V gene has CDR1 MNHEY and CDR2 SMNVEV (reference sequence). The V end lost 2 bases, the J end lost 5 bases, and 15 bases lay between the germline ends. There are 15 residues in the CDR3.